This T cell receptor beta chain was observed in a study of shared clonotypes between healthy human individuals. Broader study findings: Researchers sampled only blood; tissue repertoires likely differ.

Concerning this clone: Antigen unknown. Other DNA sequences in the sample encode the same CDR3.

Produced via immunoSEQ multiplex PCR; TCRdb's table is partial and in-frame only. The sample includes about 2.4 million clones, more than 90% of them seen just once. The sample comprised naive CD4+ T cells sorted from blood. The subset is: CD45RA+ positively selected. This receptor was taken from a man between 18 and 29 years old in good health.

CDR3 loop: CASSGGRETQYF. DNA of the CDR3: TGTGCCAGCAGCGGGGGGCGGGAGACCCAGTACTTC. The gene calls are TRBV6-1 and TRBJ2-5; D possibly corresponds to TRBD2 (7 bases). CDR3 size: 12 residues. Germline V gene sequence: CDR1 MNHNS, CDR2 SASEGT. Deletions cut 6 bases from V and 5 bases from J, with 10 bases between.